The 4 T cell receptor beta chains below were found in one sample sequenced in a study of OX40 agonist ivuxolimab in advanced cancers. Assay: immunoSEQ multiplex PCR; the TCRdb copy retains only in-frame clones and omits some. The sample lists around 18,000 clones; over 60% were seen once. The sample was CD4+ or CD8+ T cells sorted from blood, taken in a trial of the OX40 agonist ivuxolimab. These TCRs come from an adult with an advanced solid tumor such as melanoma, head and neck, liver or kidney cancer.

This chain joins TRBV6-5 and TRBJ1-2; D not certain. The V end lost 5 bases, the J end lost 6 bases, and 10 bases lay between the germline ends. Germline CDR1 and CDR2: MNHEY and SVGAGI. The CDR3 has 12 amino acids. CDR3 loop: CASSPRPDGYTF. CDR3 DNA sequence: TGTGCCAGCAGTCCCCGTCCTGATGGCTACACCTTC.

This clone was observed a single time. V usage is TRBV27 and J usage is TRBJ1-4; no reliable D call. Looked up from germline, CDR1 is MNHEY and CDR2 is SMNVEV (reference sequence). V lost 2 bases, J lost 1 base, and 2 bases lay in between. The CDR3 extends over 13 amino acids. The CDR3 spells CASSLITNEKLFF. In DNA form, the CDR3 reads TGTGCCAGCAGTTTAATAACTAATGAAAAACTGTTTTTT.

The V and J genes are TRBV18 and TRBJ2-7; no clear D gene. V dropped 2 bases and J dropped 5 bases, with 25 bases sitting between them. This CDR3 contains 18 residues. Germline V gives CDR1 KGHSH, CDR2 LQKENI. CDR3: CASSPVENQVPFLHEQYF. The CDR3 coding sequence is TGTGCCAGCTCACCAGTCGAAAATCAGGTCCCCTTTTTGCACGAGCAGTACTTC.

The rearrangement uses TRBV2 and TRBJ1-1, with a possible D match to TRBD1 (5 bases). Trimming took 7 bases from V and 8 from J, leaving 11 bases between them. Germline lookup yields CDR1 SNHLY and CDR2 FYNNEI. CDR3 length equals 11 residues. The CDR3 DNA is TGTGCCAGCAAAGGGGCCAGGGAAGCTTTCTTT. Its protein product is CASKGAREAFF. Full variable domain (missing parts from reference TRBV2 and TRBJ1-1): EPEVTQTPSHQVTQMGQEVILRCVPISNHLYFYWYRQILGQKVEFLVSFYNNEISEKSEIFDDQFSVERPDGSNFTLKIRSTKLEDSAMYFCASKGAREAFFGQGTRLTVV.